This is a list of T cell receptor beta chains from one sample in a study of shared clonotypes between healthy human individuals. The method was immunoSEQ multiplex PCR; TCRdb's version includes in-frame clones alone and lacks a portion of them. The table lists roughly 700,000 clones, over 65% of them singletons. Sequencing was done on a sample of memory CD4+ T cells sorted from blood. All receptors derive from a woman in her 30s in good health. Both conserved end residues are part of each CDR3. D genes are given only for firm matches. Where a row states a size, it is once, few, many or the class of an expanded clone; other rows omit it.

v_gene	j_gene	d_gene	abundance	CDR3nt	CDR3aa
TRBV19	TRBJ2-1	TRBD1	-	TGTGCCAGTTCATCAGGGGGCAGAGAGCAGTTCTTC	CASSSGGREQFF
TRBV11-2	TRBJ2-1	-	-	TGTGCCAGCAGCTTAGTCCAGGGGCATCACAATGAGCAGTTCTTC	CASSLVQGHHNEQFF
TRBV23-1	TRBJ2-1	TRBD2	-	TGCGCCAGCAGTCAATCGACTGCCGGGACTAGCGGCATCAATGAGCAGTTCTTC	CASSQSTAGTSGINEQFF
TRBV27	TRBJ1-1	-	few	TGTGCCAGCAGCCAGTATTCGGGCACTGAAGCTTTCTTT	CASSQYSGTEAFF
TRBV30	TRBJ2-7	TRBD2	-	TGTGCCTGGAGAGCGGGGGGATCGGGGGAGCAGTACTTC	CAWRAGGSGEQYF
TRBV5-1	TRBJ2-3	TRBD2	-	TGCGCCAGCAGCTCACTAGCGTCGAGCACAGATACGCAGTATTTT	CASSSLASSTDTQYF
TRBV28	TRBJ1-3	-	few	TGTGCCAGCAGACCGGGAGCTGGAAACACCATATATTTT	CASRPGAGNTIYF
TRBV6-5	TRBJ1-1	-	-	TGTGCCAGCAGTTATTCCGGACGCAACACTGAAGCTTTCTTT	CASSYSGRNTEAFF
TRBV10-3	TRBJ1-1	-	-	TGTGCCATCAGGGGGGTTGGGAACACTGAAGCTTTCTTT	CAIRGVGNTEAFF
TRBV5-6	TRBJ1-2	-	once	TGTGCCAGCAGCTTGGAGTTTGCAGGGAGAGGCTACACCTTC	CASSLEFAGRGYTF
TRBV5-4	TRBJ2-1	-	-	TGTGCCAGCTCGTTTTTGGAGGTTGATGAGCAGTTCTTC	CASSFLEVDEQFF
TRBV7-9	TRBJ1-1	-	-	TGTGCCAGCAGCTTAGTATCCGGGGGGGAAGGCACTGAAGCTTTCTTT	CASSLVSGGEGTEAFF
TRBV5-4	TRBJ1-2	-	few	TGTGCCAGCAGCTTGGGGTGGGGTGGCTACACCTTC	CASSLGWGGYTF
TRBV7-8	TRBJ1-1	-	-	TGTGCCAGCAGCTTCGACACTGAAGCTTTCTTT	CASSFDTEAFF
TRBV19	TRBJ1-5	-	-	TGTGCCAGTAGTATCGAGGTTCAGCCCCAGCATTTT	CASSIEVQPQHF
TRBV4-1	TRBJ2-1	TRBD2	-	TGCGCCAGCAGCCAAGAAGGTAGCGGGAGCTCCTACAATGAGCAGTTCTTC	CASSQEGSGSSYNEQFF
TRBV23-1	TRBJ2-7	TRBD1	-	TGCGCCAGCAGTCAAAAGGACAGGGGATACGAGCAGTACTTC	CASSQKDRGYEQYF
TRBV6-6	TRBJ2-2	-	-	TGTGCCAGCAGTCCTGCCCGGACCACCGGGGAGCTGTTTTTT	CASSPARTTGELFF